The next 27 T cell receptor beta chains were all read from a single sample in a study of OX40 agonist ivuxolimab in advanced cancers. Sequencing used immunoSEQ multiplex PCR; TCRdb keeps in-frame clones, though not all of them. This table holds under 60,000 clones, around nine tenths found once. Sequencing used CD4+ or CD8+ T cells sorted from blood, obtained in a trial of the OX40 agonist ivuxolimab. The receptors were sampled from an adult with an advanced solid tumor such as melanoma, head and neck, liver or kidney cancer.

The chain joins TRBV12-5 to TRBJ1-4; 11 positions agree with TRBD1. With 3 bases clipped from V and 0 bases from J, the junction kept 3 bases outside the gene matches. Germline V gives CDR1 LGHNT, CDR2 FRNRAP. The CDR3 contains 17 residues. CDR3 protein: CASGLGTGGATNEKLFF. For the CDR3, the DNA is TGTGCTAGTGGTTTAGGGACAGGGGGGGCAACTAATGAAAAACTGTTTTTT.

As DNA, the CDR3 is TGTGCCAGCAGCCAGGACGGGAACACTGAAGCTTTCTTT. Its translation: CASSQDGNTEAFF. This rearrangement joins TRBV5-4 to TRBJ1-1; no reliable D call. With 4 bases removed from V and 1 base from J, the gap between germline ends came to 8 bases. CDR3 length: 13 amino acids. The germline gives CDR1 SGHNT, CDR2 YYREEE (reference sequence).

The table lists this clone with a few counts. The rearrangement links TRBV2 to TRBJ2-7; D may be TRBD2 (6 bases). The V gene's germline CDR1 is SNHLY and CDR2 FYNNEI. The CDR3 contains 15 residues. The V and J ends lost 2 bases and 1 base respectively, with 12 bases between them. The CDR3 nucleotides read TGTGCCAGCAGTGAATGGTGGGAGGAATCCTACGAGCAGTACTTC. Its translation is CASSEWWEESYEQYF.

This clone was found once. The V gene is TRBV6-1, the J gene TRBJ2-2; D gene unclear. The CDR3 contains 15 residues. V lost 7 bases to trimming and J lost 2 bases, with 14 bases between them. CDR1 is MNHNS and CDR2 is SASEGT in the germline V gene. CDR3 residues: CASIQAIANTGELFF. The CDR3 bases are TGTGCCAGCATTCAGGCAATTGCTAACACCGGGGAGCTGTTTTTT.

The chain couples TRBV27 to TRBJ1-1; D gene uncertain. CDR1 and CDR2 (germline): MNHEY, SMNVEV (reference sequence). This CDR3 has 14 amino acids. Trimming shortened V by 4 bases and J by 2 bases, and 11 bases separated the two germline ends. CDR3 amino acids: CASSYLPPNTEAFF. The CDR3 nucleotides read TGTGCCAGCAGTTATCTACCCCCAAACACTGAAGCTTTCTTT.

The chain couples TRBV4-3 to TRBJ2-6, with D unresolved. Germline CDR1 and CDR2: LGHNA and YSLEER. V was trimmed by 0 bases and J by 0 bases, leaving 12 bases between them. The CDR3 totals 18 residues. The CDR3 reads CASSQELILSSGANVLTF. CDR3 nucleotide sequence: TGCGCCAGCAGCCAAGAACTGATATTAAGCTCTGGGGCCAACGTCCTGACTTTC.

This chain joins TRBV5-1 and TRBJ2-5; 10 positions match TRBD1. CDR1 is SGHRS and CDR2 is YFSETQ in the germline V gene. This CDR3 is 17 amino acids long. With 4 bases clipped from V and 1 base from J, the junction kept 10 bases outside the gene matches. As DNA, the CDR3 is TGCGCCAGCAGCCGCCCCGGGACAGGGGACCTCCAAGAGACCCAGTACTTC. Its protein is CASSRPGTGDLQETQYF.

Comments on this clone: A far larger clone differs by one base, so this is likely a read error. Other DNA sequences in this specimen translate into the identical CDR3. CDR3 coding DNA: TGTGCCAGCAGCTTCGGGGACACTGAAGCTTTCTTT. It codes for CASSFGDTEAFF. The chain joins TRBV7-6 to TRBJ1-1, with D unclear. This CDR3 has 12 residues. The germline gives CDR1 SGHVS, CDR2 FNYEAQ. Trimming left V 3 bases short and J 3 bases short, with 5 bases between.

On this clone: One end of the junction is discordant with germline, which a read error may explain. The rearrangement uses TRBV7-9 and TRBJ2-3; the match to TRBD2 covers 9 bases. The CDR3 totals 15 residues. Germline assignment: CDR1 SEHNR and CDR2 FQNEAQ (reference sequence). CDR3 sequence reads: CASSLAGSTTDTQYF. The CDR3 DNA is TGTGCCAGCAGCCTAGCGGGGAGCACCACAGATACGCAGTATTTT.

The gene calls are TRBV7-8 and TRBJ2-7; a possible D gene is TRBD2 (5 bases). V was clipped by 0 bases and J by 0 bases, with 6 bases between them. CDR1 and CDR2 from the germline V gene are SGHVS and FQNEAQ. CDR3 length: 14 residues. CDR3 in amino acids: CASSLARGSYEQYF. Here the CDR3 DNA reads TGTGCCAGCAGCTTAGCCCGGGGCTCCTACGAGCAGTACTTC.

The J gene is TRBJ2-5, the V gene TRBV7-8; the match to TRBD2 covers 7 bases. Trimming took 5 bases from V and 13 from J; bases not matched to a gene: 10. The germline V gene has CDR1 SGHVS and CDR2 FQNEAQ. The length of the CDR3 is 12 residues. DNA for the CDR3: TGTGCCAGCAGCCTCGGGGCGGGAGTTAGGTACTTC. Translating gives CASSLGAGVRYF.

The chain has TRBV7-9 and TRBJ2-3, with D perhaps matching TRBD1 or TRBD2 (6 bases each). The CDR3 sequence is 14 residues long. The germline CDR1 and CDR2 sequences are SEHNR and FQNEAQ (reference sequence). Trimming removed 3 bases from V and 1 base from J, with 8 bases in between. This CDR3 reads CASSLEGGTDTQYF. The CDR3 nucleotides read TGTGCCAGCAGCTTGGAGGGGGGCACAGATACGCAGTATTTT.

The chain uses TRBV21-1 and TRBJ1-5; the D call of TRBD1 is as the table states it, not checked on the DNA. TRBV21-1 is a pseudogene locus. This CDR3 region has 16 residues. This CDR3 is CASSNHPDREEQPQHF. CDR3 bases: TGTGCCAGCAGCAACCACCCGGACAGGGAGGAGCAGCCCCAGCATTTT.

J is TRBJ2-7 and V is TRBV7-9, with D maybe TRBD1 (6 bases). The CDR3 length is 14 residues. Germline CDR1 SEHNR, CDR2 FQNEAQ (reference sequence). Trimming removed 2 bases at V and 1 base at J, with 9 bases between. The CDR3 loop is CASSLPQGSYEQYF. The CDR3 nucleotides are TGTGCCAGCAGCTTACCACAGGGTTCCTACGAGCAGTACTTC.

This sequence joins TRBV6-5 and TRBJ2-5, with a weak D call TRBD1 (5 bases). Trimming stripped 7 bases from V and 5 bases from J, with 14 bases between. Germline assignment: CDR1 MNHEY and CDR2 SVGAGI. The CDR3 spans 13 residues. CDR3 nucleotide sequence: TGTGCCAGCAACAAAGCCCCAGGGGAGACCCAGTACTTC. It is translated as CASNKAPGETQYF.

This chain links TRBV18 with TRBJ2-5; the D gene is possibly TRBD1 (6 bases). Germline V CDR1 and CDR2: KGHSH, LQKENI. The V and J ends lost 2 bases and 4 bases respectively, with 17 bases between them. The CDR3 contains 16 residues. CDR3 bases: TGTGCCAGCTCACCAACCAGGGGCGGAATAACAGAGACCCAGTACTTC. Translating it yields CASSPTRGGITETQYF.

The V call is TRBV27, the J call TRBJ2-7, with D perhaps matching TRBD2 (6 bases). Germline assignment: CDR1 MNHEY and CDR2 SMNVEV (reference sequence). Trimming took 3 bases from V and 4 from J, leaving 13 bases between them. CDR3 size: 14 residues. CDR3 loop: CASSFGGRRYEQYF. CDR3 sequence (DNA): TGTGCCAGCAGTTTTGGAGGGAGGAGGTACGAGCAGTACTTC.

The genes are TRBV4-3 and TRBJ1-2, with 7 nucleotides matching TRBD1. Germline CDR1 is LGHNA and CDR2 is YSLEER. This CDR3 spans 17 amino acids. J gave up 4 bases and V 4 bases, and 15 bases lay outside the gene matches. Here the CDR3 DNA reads TGCGCCAGCAGCCGCTCGGGGACAGTGGGTTACGGCTATGGCTACACCTTC. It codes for CASSRSGTVGYGYGYTF.

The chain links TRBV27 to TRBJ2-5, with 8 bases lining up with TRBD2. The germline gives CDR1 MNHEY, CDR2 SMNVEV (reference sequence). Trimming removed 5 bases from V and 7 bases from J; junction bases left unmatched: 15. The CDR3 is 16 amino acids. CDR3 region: CASSPGLEGALGTQYF. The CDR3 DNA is TGTGCCAGCAGTCCGGGACTAGAAGGGGCTTTGGGGACCCAGTACTTC.

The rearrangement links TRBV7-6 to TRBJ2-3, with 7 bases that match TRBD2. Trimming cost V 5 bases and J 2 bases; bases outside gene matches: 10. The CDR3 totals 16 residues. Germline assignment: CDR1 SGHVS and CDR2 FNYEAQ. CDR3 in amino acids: CASSRNPGLPTDTQYF. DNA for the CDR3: TGTGCCAGCAGCCGCAATCCGGGACTACCCACAGATACGCAGTATTTT.

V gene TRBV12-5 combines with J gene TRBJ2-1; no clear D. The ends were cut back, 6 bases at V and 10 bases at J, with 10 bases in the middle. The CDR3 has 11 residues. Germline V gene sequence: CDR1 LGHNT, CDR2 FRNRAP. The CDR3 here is CASGTVGEQFF. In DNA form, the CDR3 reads TGTGCTAGTGGGACGGTTGGGGAGCAGTTCTTC.

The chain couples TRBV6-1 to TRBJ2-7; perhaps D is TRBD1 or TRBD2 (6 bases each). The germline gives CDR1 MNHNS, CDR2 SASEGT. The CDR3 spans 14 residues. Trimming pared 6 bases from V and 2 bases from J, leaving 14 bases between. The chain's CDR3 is CASRPGRGPYEQYF. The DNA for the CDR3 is TGTGCCAGCAGACCTGGACGGGGGCCCTACGAGCAGTACTTC.

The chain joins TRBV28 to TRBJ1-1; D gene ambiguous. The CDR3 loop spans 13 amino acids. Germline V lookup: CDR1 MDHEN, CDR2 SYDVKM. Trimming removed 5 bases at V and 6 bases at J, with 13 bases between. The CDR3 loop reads CASSNQLWAEAFF. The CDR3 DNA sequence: TGTGCCAGCAGTAATCAGCTGTGGGCTGAAGCTTTCTTT.

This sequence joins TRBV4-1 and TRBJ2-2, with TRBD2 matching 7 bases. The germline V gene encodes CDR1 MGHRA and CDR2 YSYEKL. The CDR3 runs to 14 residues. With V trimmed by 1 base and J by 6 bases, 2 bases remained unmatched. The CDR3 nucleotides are TGCGCCAGCAGCCAAGGCGCGGGAGCCGGGGAGCTGTTTTTT. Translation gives CASSQGAGAGELFF.

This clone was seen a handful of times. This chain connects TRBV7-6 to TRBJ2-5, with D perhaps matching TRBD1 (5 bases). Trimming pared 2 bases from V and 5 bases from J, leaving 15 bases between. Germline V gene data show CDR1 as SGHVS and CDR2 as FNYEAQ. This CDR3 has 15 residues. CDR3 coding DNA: TGTGCCAGCAGCTTAACAGGACCACAGAGGGAGACCCAGTACTTC. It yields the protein CASSLTGPQRETQYF.

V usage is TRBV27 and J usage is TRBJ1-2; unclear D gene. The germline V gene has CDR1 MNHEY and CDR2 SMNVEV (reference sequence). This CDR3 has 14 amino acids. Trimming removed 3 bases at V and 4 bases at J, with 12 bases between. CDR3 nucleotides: TGTGCCAGCAGTTTTGCGGCAGGCAGCTATGGCTACACCTTC. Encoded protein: CASSFAAGSYGYTF.

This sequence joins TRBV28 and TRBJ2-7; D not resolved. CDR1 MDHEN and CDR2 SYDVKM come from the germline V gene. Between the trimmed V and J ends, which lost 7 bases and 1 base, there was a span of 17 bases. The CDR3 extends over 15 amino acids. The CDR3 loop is CASTKGWEVSYEQYF. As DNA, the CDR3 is TGTGCCAGCACTAAAGGGTGGGAAGTGTCCTACGAGCAGTACTTC.